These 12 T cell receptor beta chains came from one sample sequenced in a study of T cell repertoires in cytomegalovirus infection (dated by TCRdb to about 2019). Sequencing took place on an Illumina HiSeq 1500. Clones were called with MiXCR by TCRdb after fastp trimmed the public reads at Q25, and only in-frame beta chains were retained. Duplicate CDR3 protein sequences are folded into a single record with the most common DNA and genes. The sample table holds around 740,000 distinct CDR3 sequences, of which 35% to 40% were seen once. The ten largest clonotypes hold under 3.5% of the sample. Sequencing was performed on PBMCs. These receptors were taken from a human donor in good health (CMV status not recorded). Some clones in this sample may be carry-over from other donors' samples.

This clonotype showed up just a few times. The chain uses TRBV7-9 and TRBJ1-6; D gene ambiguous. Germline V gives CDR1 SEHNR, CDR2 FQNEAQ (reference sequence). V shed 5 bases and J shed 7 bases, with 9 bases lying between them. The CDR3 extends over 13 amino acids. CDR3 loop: CASSRLSNSPLHF. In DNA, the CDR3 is TGTGCCAGCAGCCGCCTATCCAATTCACCCCTCCACTTT.

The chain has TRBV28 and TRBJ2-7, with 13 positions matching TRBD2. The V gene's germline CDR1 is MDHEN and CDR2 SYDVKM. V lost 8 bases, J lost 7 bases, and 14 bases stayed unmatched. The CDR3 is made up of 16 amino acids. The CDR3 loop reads CASSGLAGTISREQYF. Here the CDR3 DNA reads TGTGCCAGCTCGGGACTAGCGGGGACAATATCTCGGGAGCAGTACTTC.

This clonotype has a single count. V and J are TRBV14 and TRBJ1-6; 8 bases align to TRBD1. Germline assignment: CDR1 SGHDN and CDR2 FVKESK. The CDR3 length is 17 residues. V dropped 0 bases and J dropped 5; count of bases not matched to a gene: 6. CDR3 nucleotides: TGTGCCAGCAGCCAAGATGGGACAGGACGAAATAATTCACCCCTCCACTTT. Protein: CASSQDGTGRNNSPLHF. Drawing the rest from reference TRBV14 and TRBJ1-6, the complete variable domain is EAGVTQFPSHSVIEKGQTVTLRCDPISGHDNLYWYRRVMGKEIKFLLHFVKESKQDESGMPNNRFLAERTGGTYSTLKVQPAELEDSGVYFCASSQDGTGRNNSPLHFGNGTRLTVT.

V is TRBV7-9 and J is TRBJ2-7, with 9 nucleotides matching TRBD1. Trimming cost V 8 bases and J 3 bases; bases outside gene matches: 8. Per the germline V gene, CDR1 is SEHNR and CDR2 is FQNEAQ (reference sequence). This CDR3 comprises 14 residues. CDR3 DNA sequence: TGTGCCAGCGGACCAGGACAGGGGTTCTACGAGCAGTACTTC. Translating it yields CASGPGQGFYEQYF. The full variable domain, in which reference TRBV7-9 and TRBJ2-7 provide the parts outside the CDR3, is DTGVSQNPRHKITKRGQNVTFRCDPISEHNRLYWYRQTLGQGPEFLTYFQNEAQLEKSRLLSDRFSAERPKGSFSTLEIQRTEQGDSAMYLCASGPGQGFYEQYFGPGTRLTVT.

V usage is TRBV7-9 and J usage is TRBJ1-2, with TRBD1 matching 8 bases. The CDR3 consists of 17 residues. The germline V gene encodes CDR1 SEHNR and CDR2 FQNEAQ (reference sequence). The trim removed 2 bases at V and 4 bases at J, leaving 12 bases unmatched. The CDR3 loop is CASSLRPGQGGIYGYTF. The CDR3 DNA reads TGTGCCAGCAGCTTACGCCCTGGACAGGGAGGCATCTATGGCTACACCTTC.

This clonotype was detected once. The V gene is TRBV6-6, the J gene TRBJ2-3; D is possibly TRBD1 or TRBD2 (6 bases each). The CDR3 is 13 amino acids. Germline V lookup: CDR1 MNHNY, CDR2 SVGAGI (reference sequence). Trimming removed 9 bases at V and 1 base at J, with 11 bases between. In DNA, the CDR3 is TGTGCCAGTAAGGGGGGACGCACAGATACGCAGTATTTT. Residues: CASKGGRTDTQYF.

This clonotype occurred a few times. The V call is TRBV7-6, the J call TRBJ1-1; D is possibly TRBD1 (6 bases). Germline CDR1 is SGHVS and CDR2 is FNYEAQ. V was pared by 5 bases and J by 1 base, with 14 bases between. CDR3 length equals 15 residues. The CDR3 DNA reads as TGTGCCAGCAGCCCCACCCTGGACAGGAACACTGAAGCTTTCTTT. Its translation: CASSPTLDRNTEAFF.

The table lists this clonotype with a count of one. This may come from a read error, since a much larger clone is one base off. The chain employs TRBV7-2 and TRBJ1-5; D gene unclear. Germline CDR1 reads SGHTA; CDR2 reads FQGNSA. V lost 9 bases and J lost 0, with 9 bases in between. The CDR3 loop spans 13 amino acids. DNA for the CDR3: TGTGCCAGAAGCCCCAATAGCAATCAGCCCCAGCATTTT. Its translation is CARSPNSNQPQHF.

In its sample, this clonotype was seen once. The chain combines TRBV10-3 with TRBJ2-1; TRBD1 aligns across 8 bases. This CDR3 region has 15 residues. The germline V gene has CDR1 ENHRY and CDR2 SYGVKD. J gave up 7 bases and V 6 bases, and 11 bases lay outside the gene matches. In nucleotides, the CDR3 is TGTGCCATCAGGGGGGCAGGGGGCGTTGGAAATGAGCAGTTCTTC. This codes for CAIRGAGGVGNEQFF.

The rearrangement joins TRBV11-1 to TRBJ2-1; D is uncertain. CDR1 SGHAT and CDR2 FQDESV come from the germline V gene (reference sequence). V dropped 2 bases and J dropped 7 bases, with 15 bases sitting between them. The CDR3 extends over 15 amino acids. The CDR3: CASSLFLASTNEQFF. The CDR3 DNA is TGTGCCAGCAGCTTATTCCTGGCATCCACGAATGAGCAGTTCTTC.

For the CDR3, the DNA is TGTGCCAGCAGCTTCGGGAGGATGAATTCACCCCTCCACTTT. Its protein is CASSFGRMNSPLHF. V usage is TRBV7-9 and J usage is TRBJ1-6; D remains unclear. The CDR3 totals 14 residues. Germline CDR1 SEHNR, CDR2 FQNEAQ (reference sequence). Trimming stripped 3 bases from V and 7 bases from J, with 10 bases between.

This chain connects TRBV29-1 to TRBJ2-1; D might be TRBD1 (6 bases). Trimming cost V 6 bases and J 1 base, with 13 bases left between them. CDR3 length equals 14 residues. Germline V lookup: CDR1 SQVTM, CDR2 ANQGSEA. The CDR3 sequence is CSVKGQGSYNEQFF. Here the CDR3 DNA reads TGCAGCGTAAAGGGACAAGGGTCCTACAATGAGCAGTTCTTC.